This T cell receptor (beta chain) appears in the sequencing data of a study of blood T cell repertoires in COVID-19. Produced via immunoSEQ multiplex PCR; TCRdb's table is partial and in-frame only. Altogether just over 300,000 clones are present, roughly 90% being singletons, with the ten largest covering 2% to 3%. The ends lost 2 bases at V and 4 bases at J; junction bases unmatched: 3. The CDR3 sequence is 15 residues long. Germline CDR1 is MNHEY and CDR2 is SVGAGI. The sequence derives from a man between 18 and 29 years old with active or convalescent COVID-19. The rearrangement joins TRBV6-5 to TRBJ2-2; 8 bases match TRBD2. The specimen sequenced was peripheral blood. CDR3 bases: TGTGCCAGCAGTTACACTCGGGGGGGCACCGGGGAGCTGTTTTTT. It encodes CASSYTRGGTGELFF.